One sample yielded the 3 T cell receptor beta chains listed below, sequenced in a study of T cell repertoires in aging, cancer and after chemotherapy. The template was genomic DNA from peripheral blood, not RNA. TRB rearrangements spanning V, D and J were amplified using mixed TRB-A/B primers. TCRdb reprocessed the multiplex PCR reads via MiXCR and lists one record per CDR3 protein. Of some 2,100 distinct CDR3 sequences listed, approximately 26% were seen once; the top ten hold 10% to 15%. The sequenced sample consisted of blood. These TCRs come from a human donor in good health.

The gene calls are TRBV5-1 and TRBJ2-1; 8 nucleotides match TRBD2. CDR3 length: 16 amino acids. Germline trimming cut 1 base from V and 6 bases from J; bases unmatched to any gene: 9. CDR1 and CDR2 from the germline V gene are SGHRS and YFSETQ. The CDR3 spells CASSLRAGGMGNEQFF. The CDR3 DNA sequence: TGCGCCAGCAGCTTGCGGGCGGGGGGAATGGGCAATGAGCAGTTCTTC.

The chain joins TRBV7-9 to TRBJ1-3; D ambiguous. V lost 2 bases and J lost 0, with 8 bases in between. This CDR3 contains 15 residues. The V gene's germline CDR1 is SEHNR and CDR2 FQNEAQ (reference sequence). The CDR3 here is CASSLISLSGNTIYF. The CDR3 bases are TGTGCCAGCAGCTTAATTTCTCTCTCTGGAAACACCATATATTTT.

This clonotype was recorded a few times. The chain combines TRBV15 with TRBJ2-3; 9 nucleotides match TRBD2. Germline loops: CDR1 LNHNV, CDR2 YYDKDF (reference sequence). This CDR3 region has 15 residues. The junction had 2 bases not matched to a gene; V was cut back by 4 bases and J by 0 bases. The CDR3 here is CATSKGLASTDTQYF. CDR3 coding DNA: TGTGCCACCAGCAAAGGACTAGCGAGCACAGATACGCAGTATTTT. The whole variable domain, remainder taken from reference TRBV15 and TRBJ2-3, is DAMVIQNPRYQVTQFGKPVTLSCSQTLNHNVMYWYQQKSSQAPKLLFHYYDKDFNNEADTPDNFQSRRPNTSFCFLDIRSPGLGDTAMYLCATSKGLASTDTQYFGPGTRLTVL.